The rows below give T cell receptor beta chains drawn from one sample of a study of blood T cell repertoires in COVID-19. Libraries were prepared by immunoSEQ multiplex PCR; TCRdb keeps only in-frame clonotypes and omits some of them. The sample has 99,000 or so clones, just under 85% seen once. The sequenced sample was peripheral blood. These receptors were collected from an elderly woman with active or convalescent COVID-19. The CDR3 runs from the conserved cysteine through the conserved F or W. Each record gives: clone size, D gene, J gene, V gene, CDR3 DNA, CDR3 protein. The D gene is left open where the match is weak. Clone size appears in some rows only: once, few, many, or a class for an expanded clone.

size: NA; D: NA; J: TRBJ1-6; V: TRBV5-5; DNA: TGTGCCAGCAGCTTGTCCGGTTATAATTCACCCCTCCACTTT; CDR3: CASSLSGYNSPLHF
size: NA; D: TRBD1; J: TRBJ1-2; V: TRBV5-1; DNA: TGCGCCAGCAGCTGGGGGACAGGGGAAGGCTACACCTTC; CDR3: CASSWGTGEGYTF
size: NA; D: NA; J: TRBJ1-1; V: TRBV3-1/TRBV3-2; DNA: TGTGCCAGCAGCCTCCCGGACACTGAAGCTTTCTTT; CDR3: CASSLPDTEAFF
size: NA; D: TRBD1; J: TRBJ2-2; V: TRBV10-3; DNA: TGTGCCATCAGTGAGATGCAGGGGGCCGGGGAGCTGTTTTTT; CDR3: CAISEMQGAGELFF
size: NA; D: TRBD2; J: TRBJ2-1; V: TRBV28; DNA: TGTGCCAGCAGTTCACTAGCGGACCCTTACAATGAGCAGTTCTTC; CDR3: CASSSLADPYNEQFF
size: NA; D: NA; J: TRBJ2-3; V: TRBV27; DNA: TGTGCCAGCAGTCTACAAATTACAGGGTCCGCAGATACGCAGTATTTT; CDR3: CASSLQITGSADTQYF
size: NA; D: NA; J: TRBJ2-7; V: TRBV28; DNA: TGTGCCAGCAGTAACTCTGGAGGGGTCTACGAGCAGTACTTC; CDR3: CASSNSGGVYEQYF
size: NA; D: NA; J: TRBJ2-7; V: TRBV6-1; DNA: TGTGCCAGCAGTGAAAGTGGACAAGTCTACGAGCAGTACTTC; CDR3: CASSESGQVYEQYF
size: NA; D: NA; J: TRBJ1-1; V: TRBV6-1; DNA: TGTGCCAGCAGTGACGGACAGAAGAACACTGAAGCTTTCTTT; CDR3: CASSDGQKNTEAFF
size: NA; D: NA; J: TRBJ1-6; V: TRBV27; DNA: TGTGCCAGCAGTTTGCTACAGGGCGCCAGGGGTTCACCCCTCCACTTT; CDR3: CASSLLQGARGSPLHF
size: NA; D: TRBD2; J: TRBJ2-1; V: TRBV28; DNA: TGTGCCAGCAGCCATGGACTAGCGGGAAAGTTCTTC; CDR3: CASSHGLAGKFF
size: NA; D: NA; J: TRBJ2-2; V: TRBV5-6; DNA: TGTGCCAGCAGCTTGCTAGCCGGGGAGCTGTTTTTT; CDR3: CASSLLAGELFF
size: NA; D: TRBD2; J: TRBJ2-3; V: TRBV19; DNA: TGTGCCAGTAGTAGGCCTACTAGCGGGATCTCCCCAGATACGCAGTATTTT; CDR3: CASSRPTSGISPDTQYF
size: NA; D: NA; J: TRBJ2-7; V: TRBV10-3; DNA: TGTGCCATCAGTGAGCCAGGGGCGACCTACGAGCAGTACTTC; CDR3: CAISEPGATYEQYF
size: NA; D: TRBD1; J: TRBJ2-1; V: TRBV18; DNA: TGTGCCAGCTCTCCCGACAGGGGGAACAATGAGCAGTTCTTC; CDR3: CASSPDRGNNEQFF
size: NA; D: NA; J: TRBJ1-2; V: TRBV6-1; DNA: TGTGCCAGCAGTGAAGCGGTGGGAGGGACTGGCTACACCTTC; CDR3: CASSEAVGGTGYTF
size: NA; D: NA; J: TRBJ2-5; V: TRBV2; DNA: TGTGCCAGCAGCCGGGACAACCAAGAGACCCAGTACTTC; CDR3: CASSRDNQETQYF
size: NA; D: NA; J: TRBJ2-7; V: TRBV12-3/TRBV12-4; DNA: TGTGCCAGCAGTTCCCTCGGGGATCTGTACTTC; CDR3: CASSSLGDLYF
size: NA; D: NA; J: TRBJ1-4; V: TRBV15; DNA: TGTGCCACCAGCAGACCAAATGAAAAACTGTTTTTT; CDR3: CATSRPNEKLFF
size: NA; D: TRBD1; J: TRBJ1-2; V: TRBV19; DNA: TGTGCCAGTATCAATGGACAGGGTAACTATGGCTACACCTTC; CDR3: CASINGQGNYGYTF
size: few; D: TRBD1; J: TRBJ1-3; V: TRBV7-2; DNA: TGTGCCAGCAGCTTAGGGGGACAGGGGATAGCTGGAAACACCATATATTTT; CDR3: CASSLGGQGIAGNTIYF
size: NA; D: NA; J: TRBJ2-1; V: TRBV29-1; DNA: TGCAGCGTTCGGGGCGGGACCTCCTACAATGAGCAGTTCTTC; CDR3: CSVRGGTSYNEQFF
size: NA; D: TRBD1; J: TRBJ1-2; V: TRBV7-2; DNA: TGTGCCAGCAGCTTCAGGACAGGGATGGACTATGGCTACACCTTC; CDR3: CASSFRTGMDYGYTF
size: NA; D: TRBD1; J: TRBJ1-5; V: TRBV13; DNA: TGTGCCAGCAGCCAGGACAGGGATCAGCCCCAGCATTTT; CDR3: CASSQDRDQPQHF
size: NA; D: TRBD1; J: TRBJ1-1; V: TRBV9; DNA: TGTGCCAGCAGCCTAGGGACAGGGGCCACTGAAGCTTTCTTT; CDR3: CASSLGTGATEAFF
size: few; D: NA; J: TRBJ2-7; V: TRBV4-3; DNA: TGCGCCAGCAGCCAAGTCCTGCAGGGGGGTTACGAGCAGTACTTC; CDR3: CASSQVLQGGYEQYF
size: NA; D: NA; J: TRBJ1-1; V: TRBV7-2; DNA: TGTGCCAGCAGCATGGGGCCGGACACTGAAGCTTTCTTT; CDR3: CASSMGPDTEAFF
size: NA; D: TRBD2; J: TRBJ2-3; V: TRBV19; DNA: TGTGCCAGTAGTATAGATCCCTCCTCGAGCGGGAGGATACGAAATACGCAGTATTTT; CDR3: CASSIDPSSSGRIRNTQYF
size: NA; D: NA; J: TRBJ1-2; V: TRBV27; DNA: TGTGCCAGCTACGGGGCAGGGGACTATGGCTACACCTTC; CDR3: CASYGAGDYGYTF
size: few; D: NA; J: TRBJ1-5; V: TRBV7-6; DNA: TGTGCCAGCAGCCGGCCGGAGTTATACCCCCCCTATAGCAATCAGCCCCAGCATTTT; CDR3: CASSRPELYPPYSNQPQHF
size: NA; D: NA; J: TRBJ2-7; V: TRBV5-1; DNA: TGCGCCAGCAGCTCTCCCGGGTTTTACGAGCAGTACTTC; CDR3: CASSSPGFYEQYF
size: once; D: TRBD1; J: TRBJ2-3; V: TRBV29-1; DNA: TGCAGCTCTGAGGACAGGCGGAGCACAGATACGCAGTATTTT; CDR3: CSSEDRRSTDTQYF
size: NA; D: TRBD1; J: TRBJ2-3; V: TRBV29-1; DNA: TGCAGCGTTGAAGGACAGGGAGCCCCGACAGATACGCAGTATTTT; CDR3: CSVEGQGAPTDTQYF
size: NA; D: TRBD2; J: TRBJ2-3; V: TRBV27; DNA: TGTGCCAGCAGGCGACTAGCGCTAGATACGCAGTATTTT; CDR3: CASRRLALDTQYF
size: few; D: NA; J: TRBJ1-5; V: TRBV28; DNA: TGTGCCAGCAGTTTTGTTGGGACATCCGATCAGCCCCAGCATTTT; CDR3: CASSFVGTSDQPQHF
size: NA; D: NA; J: TRBJ2-5; V: TRBV3-1/TRBV3-2; DNA: TGTGCCAGCAGCCGCCGAATTCGACTAGGGGCAGACCAAGAGACCCAGTACTTC; CDR3: CASSRRIRLGADQETQYF
size: NA; D: NA; J: TRBJ1-5; V: TRBV6-2/TRBV6-3; DNA: TGTGCCAGCAGTTACCCGGGGTTATCGGGCAATCAGCCCCAGCATTTT; CDR3: CASSYPGLSGNQPQHF
size: NA; D: NA; J: TRBJ1-3; V: TRBV6-5; DNA: TGTGCCAGCAGACGGGGGGGTTCTGGAAACACCATATATTTT; CDR3: CASRRGGSGNTIYF
size: NA; D: NA; J: TRBJ1-4; V: TRBV27; DNA: TGTGCCAGCAGCTCCGGGGTTTTCGGAAAACTGTTTTTT; CDR3: CASSSGVFGKLFF
size: NA; D: TRBD1; J: TRBJ1-2; V: TRBV6-5; DNA: TGTGCCAGCACCCTCCACAGGGGGAACTATGGCTACACCTTC; CDR3: CASTLHRGNYGYTF
size: NA; D: NA; J: TRBJ2-1; V: TRBV6-2/TRBV6-3; DNA: TGTGCCAGCAGTCAATACAATGAGCAGTTCTTC; CDR3: CASSQYNEQFF
size: few; D: NA; J: TRBJ2-1; V: TRBV20-1; DNA: TGCAGTGCGGCGGCGACGGAGCAGTTCTTC; CDR3: CSAAATEQFF
size: NA; D: TRBD1; J: TRBJ1-1; V: TRBV18; DNA: TGTGCCAGCTCACCACGGGACAGGACTGTCATGAACACTGAAGCTTTCTTT; CDR3: CASSPRDRTVMNTEAFF
size: NA; D: NA; J: TRBJ2-2; V: TRBV7-6; DNA: TGTGCCAGCAGCTTAGGAGTGTCCGGGGAGCTGTTTTTT; CDR3: CASSLGVSGELFF
size: NA; D: TRBD1; J: TRBJ1-5; V: TRBV28; DNA: TGTGCCAGCAGCCCTATCGGGACAGGACCCTATCAGCCCCAGCATTTT; CDR3: CASSPIGTGPYQPQHF
size: NA; D: TRBD1; J: TRBJ2-6; V: TRBV28; DNA: TGTGCCGCGGGGACAGGGAGCTCTGGGGCCAACGTCCTGACTTTC; CDR3: CAAGTGSSGANVLTF
size: NA; D: NA; J: TRBJ2-7; V: TRBV28; DNA: TGTGCCAGCAGTTCACAGGCGATAGACCGTCCCGAGCAGTACTTC; CDR3: CASSSQAIDRPEQYF
size: NA; D: TRBD1; J: TRBJ1-2; V: TRBV28; DNA: TGTGCCAGCAGCCAGGGACAGGGGGCCTACTATGGCTACACCTTC; CDR3: CASSQGQGAYYGYTF